This T cell receptor (beta chain) is from a study of blood T cell repertoires in COVID-19. Background on the study: In each case, the material was cDNA or gDNA derived from T cells, B-cell-depleted T cells, or PBMCs.

TCRdb's table, derived via immunoSEQ multiplex PCR, lists solely in-frame clones and lacks some. The repertoire holds under 250,000 clones, over 80% seen once, with about 2.9% in the top ten. This clone was seen a handful of times. The CDR3 consists of 14 residues. The V end lost 1 base, the J end lost 2 bases, and 8 bases lay between the germline ends. CDR1 is SEHNR and CDR2 is FQNEAQ in the germline V gene (reference sequence). This clonotype was obtained from a woman between 35 and 50 years old who had been exposed to COVID-19. The V and J genes are TRBV7-9 and TRBJ1-1; D gene unclear. Sequencing was performed on PBMCs or T cells enriched from blood (not recorded which). The chain's CDR3 is CASSLVVSNTEAFF. As DNA, the CDR3 is TGTGCCAGCAGCTTAGTCGTCAGTAACACTGAAGCTTTCTTT.